This T cell receptor beta chain was identified in a study of cytomegalovirus exposure and HLA in healthy donors. The study, taken as a whole, reports: Among the sequence variants, a highly shared cluster was likely an artifact of sequencing. Among donors in an Asian-associated ancestry cluster, a later analysis reportedly found fewer N-insertions than the roughly 610-donor mean. A later analysis associated 16,000 or so TCR beta sequences with HLA alleles at a 0.05 false discovery rate.

CDR3 length equals 14 residues. Per germline, CDR1 SGHAT and CDR2 FQNNGV. V lost 0 bases and J 4 bases, leaving 9 bases between the germline ends. It was with 60 Vbeta and 13 Jbeta primers that the PCR ran. Method: immunoSEQ multiplex PCR; TCRdb's copy keeps in-frame clones and lacks some. The table has 150,000 to 200,000 clones, about 80% seen once. This clone was observed a few times. Its antigen is unidentified. The sample taken for sequencing was PBMCs. The sequence was obtained from a man younger than 30 in good health and CMV-seropositive. This chain uses TRBV11-2 with TRBJ1-1; possible D gene TRBD1, 5 bases. The CDR3 protein is CASSLEGVGTEAFF. The CDR3 DNA sequence: TGTGCCAGCAGCTTAGAAGGGGTCGGCACTGAAGCTTTCTTT. Variable domain in full (rest from reference TRBV11-2 and TRBJ1-1): EAGVAQSPRYKIIEKRQSVAFWCNPISGHATLYWYQQILGQGPKLLIQFQNNGVVDDSQLPKDRFSAERLKGVDSTLKIQPAKLEDSAVYLCASSLEGVGTEAFFGQGTRLTVV.